The sequence of this T cell receptor beta chain was determined in a study of T cells in localized non-small cell lung cancer. Whole-study results and caveats: Researchers found a median around 50 of the top 100 tumor clones in adjacent lung. In the blood, greater T cell density corresponded to longer overall survival. Tumor showed lower T cell clonality than uninvolved adjacent lung, where it was highest.

Produced via immunoSEQ multiplex PCR; TCRdb's table is partial and in-frame only. Seen here are over 70,000 clones, roughly 93% observed once, and the top ten hold about 4%. For this clone: The antigen is unknown.

Losses at the gene ends were 1 base for V and 4 bases for J; bases not matched to a gene: 6. The CDR3 runs to 15 residues. Germline loops: CDR1 SQVTM, CDR2 ANQGSEA. The receptor was derived from a woman between 35 and 75 years old with stage II squamous cell lung carcinoma. The source was PBMCs, collected before any cancer treatment. V and J are TRBV29-1 and TRBJ2-2, with TRBD2 identical over 7 bases. The CDR3 sequence is CSVEGGRGGTGELFF. CDR3 sequence (DNA): TGCAGCGTTGAAGGCGGGAGAGGAGGCACCGGGGAGCTGTTTTTT.